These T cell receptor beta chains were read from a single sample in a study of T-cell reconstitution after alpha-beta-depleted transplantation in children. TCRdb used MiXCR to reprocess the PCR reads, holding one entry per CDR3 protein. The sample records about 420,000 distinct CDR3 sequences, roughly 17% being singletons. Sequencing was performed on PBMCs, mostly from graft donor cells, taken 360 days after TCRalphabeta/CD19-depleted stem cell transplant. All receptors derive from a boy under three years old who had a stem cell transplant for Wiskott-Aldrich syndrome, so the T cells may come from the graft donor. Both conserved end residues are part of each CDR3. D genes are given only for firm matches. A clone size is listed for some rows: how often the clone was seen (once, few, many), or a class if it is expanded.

CDR3: CSATSRETQYF
DNA: TGCAGTGCCACATCTAGGGAGACCCAGTACTTC
D: .
J: TRBJ2-5
V: TRBV20-1
size: few

CDR3: CASSQVRGPKFF
DNA: TGCGCCAGCAGCCAAGTGCGAGGGCCTAAGTTCTTC
D: .
J: TRBJ2-1
V: TRBV4-1
size: few

CDR3: CASSPRENYQETQYF
DNA: TGTGCCAGCTCACCACGTGAGAATTACCAAGAGACCCAGTACTTC
D: .
J: TRBJ2-5
V: TRBV18
size: .

CDR3: CASSPTRGGGTGMKTQYF
DNA: TGTGCCAGCAGCCCAACGAGGGGAGGCGGGACGGGTATGAAGACCCAGTACTTC
D: .
J: TRBJ2-5
V: TRBV11-1
size: .

CDR3: CASSQVSWNGELFF
DNA: TGTGCCAGCAGCCAGGTTTCCTGGAACGGGGAGCTGTTTTTT
D: .
J: TRBJ2-2
V: TRBV3-1
size: few

CDR3: CASSLLARGTDTQYF
DNA: TGTGCCAGCAGCTTATTGGCGAGGGGCACAGATACGCAGTATTTT
D: .
J: TRBJ2-3
V: TRBV7-8
size: .

CDR3: CASSRWRLADPYNEQFF
DNA: TGTGCCAGCAGCCGTTGGAGACTAGCGGACCCCTACAATGAGCAGTTCTTC
D: TRBD2
J: TRBJ2-1
V: TRBV3-1
size: few

CDR3: CASSPPKGTGELFF
DNA: TGTGCCAGCAGCCCTCCGAAGGGCACCGGGGAGCTGTTTTTT
D: .
J: TRBJ2-2
V: TRBV12-3/TRBV12-4
size: few

CDR3: CAISDQIDNYEQYF
DNA: TGTGCCATCAGTGATCAAATAGACAACTACGAGCAGTACTTC
D: .
J: TRBJ2-7
V: TRBV10-3
size: .

CDR3: CASSLVIGETQYF
DNA: TGTGCCAGCAGCTTGGTGATAGGGGAGACCCAGTACTTC
D: .
J: TRBJ2-5
V: TRBV5-5
size: few

CDR3: CASSQEGGSPLHF
DNA: TGCGCCAGCAGCCAAGAAGGTGGATCACCCCTCCACTTT
D: .
J: TRBJ1-6
V: TRBV4-3
size: many

CDR3: CASIAKNIQYF
DNA: TGTGCCAGCATCGCCAAAAACATTCAGTACTTC
D: .
J: TRBJ2-4
V: TRBV6-6
size: .

CDR3: CSAEGQAQETQYF
DNA: TGCAGCGCTGAAGGCCAGGCCCAAGAGACCCAGTACTTC
D: .
J: TRBJ2-5
V: TRBV29-1
size: .

CDR3: CASGATDYNEQFF
DNA: TGTGCCAGCGGAGCGACAGACTACAATGAGCAGTTCTTC
D: .
J: TRBJ2-1
V: TRBV6-2/TRBV6-3
size: many

CDR3: CASSFFTGRFRVETQYF
DNA: TGTGCCAGCAGTTTTTTTACGGGCCGGTTCAGGGTAGAGACCCAGTACTTC
D: .
J: TRBJ2-5
V: TRBV12-3/TRBV12-4
size: .

CDR3: CSAPWAGRGIDTQYF
DNA: TGCAGTGCTCCTTGGGCAGGCCGGGGGATAGATACGCAGTATTTT
D: .
J: TRBJ2-3
V: TRBV20-1
size: few

CDR3: CAISTGSSGANVLTF
DNA: TGTGCCATCAGTACAGGGTCATCTGGGGCCAACGTCCTGACTTTC
D: .
J: TRBJ2-6
V: TRBV10-3
size: few

CDR3: CSAGIRGQETQYF
DNA: TGCAGTGCTGGAATCAGGGGGCAGGAGACCCAGTACTTC
D: TRBD1
J: TRBJ2-5
V: TRBV20-1
size: few

CDR3: CASSVGAQGYEQYF
DNA: TGTGCCAGCAGCGTAGGGGCCCAGGGCTACGAGCAGTACTTC
D: .
J: TRBJ2-7
V: TRBV9
size: .

CDR3: CASSGASGRARAGELFF
DNA: TGTGCCAGCAGTGGCGCTAGCGGGAGGGCCAGGGCCGGGGAGCTGTTTTTT
D: TRBD2
J: TRBJ2-2
V: TRBV12-3/TRBV12-4
size: .

CDR3: CSVFPGTDTQYF
DNA: TGCAGCGTTTTTCCGGGGACAGATACGCAGTATTTT
D: .
J: TRBJ2-3
V: TRBV29-1
size: .

CDR3: CASSLGPLLLAGSNTGELFF
DNA: TGTGCCAGCAGCTTAGGCCCCCTCTTGTTAGCGGGGTCGAACACCGGGGAGCTGTTTTTT
D: TRBD2
J: TRBJ2-2
V: TRBV11-2
size: few

CDR3: CAISESSGGQETQYF
DNA: TGTGCCATCAGTGAGTCATCAGGGGGCCAAGAGACCCAGTACTTC
D: TRBD1
J: TRBJ2-5
V: TRBV10-3
size: .

CDR3: CASSLDGGEQFF
DNA: TGTGCCAGCAGCTTGGATGGGGGAGAGCAGTTCTTC
D: .
J: TRBJ2-1
V: TRBV5-6
size: .

CDR3: CASSQGSGGSYNEQFF
DNA: TGTGCCAGCAGCCAAGGCTCAGGGGGCTCCTACAATGAGCAGTTCTTC
D: TRBD1
J: TRBJ2-1
V: TRBV3-1
size: .

CDR3: CASSPDANRAQETQYF
DNA: TGCGCCAGCAGCCCCGACGCGAACAGAGCACAAGAGACCCAGTACTTC
D: .
J: TRBJ2-5
V: TRBV5-1
size: few

CDR3: CASSPGQSGYTF
DNA: TGTGCCAGCAGCCCGGGACAGTCGGGCTACACCTTC
D: TRBD1
J: TRBJ1-2
V: TRBV28
size: few

CDR3: CASSLISGTGSYEQYF
DNA: TGTGCCAGCTCACTAATTTCCGGGACAGGATCCTACGAGCAGTACTTC
D: TRBD1
J: TRBJ2-7
V: TRBV18
size: few

CDR3: CASSQGRTGVSVNEQFF
DNA: TGTGCCAGCAGCCAAGGTAGGACAGGAGTATCGGTCAATGAGCAGTTCTTC
D: TRBD1
J: TRBJ2-1
V: TRBV3-1
size: .

CDR3: CASSLTGDGGYTF
DNA: TGTGCCAGCAGTCTTACAGGGGACGGTGGCTACACCTTC
D: TRBD1
J: TRBJ1-2
V: TRBV6-1
size: few

CDR3: CASSLKGPRGEQFF
DNA: TGTGCCAGCAGCTTAAAAGGGCCCAGAGGTGAGCAGTTCTTC
D: .
J: TRBJ2-1
V: TRBV13
size: .

CDR3: CASSHGPMKGGRNTEAFF
DNA: TGCGCCAGCAGCCATGGACCGATGAAGGGAGGGCGGAACACTGAAGCTTTCTTT
D: .
J: TRBJ1-1
V: TRBV5-1
size: few

CDR3: CASTPTLGLAEPDTQYF
DNA: TGTGCCAGCACCCCAACCCTGGGACTAGCGGAGCCAGATACGCAGTATTTT
D: .
J: TRBJ2-3
V: TRBV21-1
size: few

CDR3: CASSMNRGSGANVLTF
DNA: TGTGCCAGTAGTATGAACAGGGGGTCTGGGGCCAACGTCCTGACTTTC
D: TRBD1
J: TRBJ2-6
V: TRBV19
size: few

CDR3: CASSQGRRLPSSYEQYF
DNA: TGTGCCAGCAGCCAAGGACGGCGACTCCCAAGCTCCTACGAGCAGTACTTC
D: .
J: TRBJ2-7
V: TRBV4-2
size: few

CDR3: CASSFFWDREDNSPLHF
DNA: TGTGCCAGCAGTTTTTTCTGGGACAGGGAAGATAATTCACCCCTCCACTTT
D: TRBD1
J: TRBJ1-6
V: TRBV28
size: .

CDR3: CASSQFGQPQHF
DNA: TGTGCCAGCAGCCAATTTGGTCAGCCCCAGCATTTT
D: .
J: TRBJ1-5
V: TRBV6-6
size: few

CDR3: CASSLVREGRWDTQYF
DNA: TGCGCCAGCAGCTTGGTGCGGGAGGGCCGGTGGGATACGCAGTATTTT
D: TRBD2
J: TRBJ2-3
V: TRBV5-1
size: .

CDR3: CSARDRGAYSEFYEQYF
DNA: TGCAGTGCTAGAGATAGAGGTGCCTACAGTGAGTTCTACGAGCAGTACTTC
D: .
J: TRBJ2-7
V: TRBV20-1
size: few

CDR3: CASSFRDRGHIQYF
DNA: TGTGCCAGCAGCTTCCGGGACAGGGGACACATTCAGTACTTC
D: TRBD1
J: TRBJ2-4
V: TRBV5-6
size: .

CDR3: CAFSFKARGLANTGELFF
DNA: TGTGCCTTCAGTTTTAAGGCCAGGGGCCTCGCGAACACCGGGGAGCTGTTTTTT
D: .
J: TRBJ2-2
V: TRBV2
size: .

CDR3: CASPGLAGERDTGELFF
DNA: TGCGCCAGCCCGGGACTAGCGGGAGAAAGGGACACCGGGGAGCTGTTTTTT
D: TRBD2
J: TRBJ2-2
V: TRBV10-1
size: .